This T cell receptor (beta chain) was sequenced for a study of radiotherapy plus CTLA-4 blockade in lung cancer. Findings and caveats of the study: Per reports, early blood T cell clone dynamics, plus interferon-beta, forecast response most strongly.

Remarks on this clone: What it recognizes is unknown.

The V and J ends lost 0 bases and 3 bases, in that order; junction bases with no gene match: 2. CDR1 and CDR2 (germline): MNHNY, SVGAGI (reference sequence). The CDR3 totals 16 residues. The assay was immunoSEQ multiplex PCR, and TCRdb's table has in-frame clones only and misses some. The table lists more than 90,000 clones, 80% to 90% of them singletons. Sequenced material: peripheral blood, taken from a patient treated with radiotherapy plus ipilimumab. The chain is built from TRBV6-6 and TRBJ1-2; 12 bases are shared with TRBD1. The sequence was collected from a human donor with non-small cell lung cancer that progressed on radiotherapy plus ipilimumab. CDR3 protein: CASSYSGQGAHYGYTF. In DNA form, the CDR3 reads TGTGCCAGCAGTTACTCGGGACAGGGGGCTCACTATGGCTACACCTTC.